The rows below give T cell receptor beta chains drawn from one sample of a study of blood T cell repertoires in COVID-19. Assay used: immunoSEQ multiplex PCR; TCRdb lists only in-frame clones, some missing. Counted here are approximately 200,000 clones, around 90% occurring once; the ten biggest clones make up 1.5%. Sequenced input: peripheral blood. These receptors came from a man aged 18 to 29 with active or convalescent COVID-19. The CDR3 runs from the conserved cysteine through the conserved F or W. The order of the fields is clone size, V gene, J gene, D gene, CDR3 DNA, CDR3 protein. D genes are given only for firm matches. Not every row has a clone size; where given, it reads once, few, many or a size class.

size: -
V: TRBV30
J: TRBJ2-7
D: TRBD1
DNA: TGTGCCCCCCCTCGGGACAGCTCCTACGAGCAGTACTTC
CDR3: CAPPRDSSYEQYF

size: -
V: TRBV5-5
J: TRBJ2-7
D: -
DNA: TGTGCCAGCAGCTTGTCAGGAAATTGGGACGAGCAGTACTTC
CDR3: CASSLSGNWDEQYF

size: -
V: TRBV11-2
J: TRBJ1-1
D: -
DNA: TGTGCCAGCAGCTTAGATCGAAGCGAGAAGAACACTGAAGCTTTCTTT
CDR3: CASSLDRSEKNTEAFF

size: -
V: TRBV30
J: TRBJ1-1
D: TRBD1
DNA: TGTGCCTGGAGGGAGATCAGGGGGAGCACGGACACTGAAGCTTTCTTT
CDR3: CAWREIRGSTDTEAFF

size: few
V: TRBV6-2/TRBV6-3
J: TRBJ2-7
D: TRBD1
DNA: TGTGCCAGCAGTAACCCATTCCCGGGACAGACTTCCTACGAGCAGTACTTC
CDR3: CASSNPFPGQTSYEQYF

size: -
V: TRBV10-1
J: TRBJ2-7
D: -
DNA: TGCGCCAGCAGTGAGTCCGGTGGAGTGGGCGAGCAGTACTTC
CDR3: CASSESGGVGEQYF

size: -
V: TRBV29-1
J: TRBJ1-1
D: -
DNA: TGCAGCGTCGTCCAAGTGAGAGGGCGCGGCACTGAAGCTTTCTTT
CDR3: CSVVQVRGRGTEAFF

size: few
V: TRBV30
J: TRBJ1-1
D: -
DNA: TGTGCCTGGAGTCCCCAGGATGGAACTGAAGCTTTCTTT
CDR3: CAWSPQDGTEAFF

size: -
V: TRBV7-8
J: TRBJ1-2
D: TRBD1
DNA: TGTGCCAGCAGCAGGACAGGGGACAACTATGGCTACACCTTC
CDR3: CASSRTGDNYGYTF

size: -
V: TRBV2
J: TRBJ2-1
D: -
DNA: TGTGCCAGCAGTGAGGCGACCAGGGCTGGGGAGTTCTTC
CDR3: CASSEATRAGEFF

size: -
V: TRBV24-1
J: TRBJ1-5
D: -
DNA: TGTGCCACCAGTTTTCCGCAGCCCCAGCATTTT
CDR3: CATSFPQPQHF

size: -
V: TRBV2
J: TRBJ2-3
D: TRBD1
DNA: TGTGCCAGCACGGAGGACAGGAGCACAGATACGCAGTATTTT
CDR3: CASTEDRSTDTQYF

size: -
V: TRBV28
J: TRBJ2-7
D: TRBD1
DNA: TGTGCCAGCAGTTTGTTTACAGGGGGCGACTACGAGCAGTACTTC
CDR3: CASSLFTGGDYEQYF

size: -
V: TRBV5-4
J: TRBJ1-2
D: TRBD1
DNA: TGTGCCAGCAGCTCCGACAGGGACTATGGCTACACCTTC
CDR3: CASSSDRDYGYTF

size: -
V: TRBV27
J: TRBJ2-1
D: TRBD2
DNA: TGTGCCAGCCGTCTAGCGGGAGGGCTTTATAATGAGCAGTTCTTC
CDR3: CASRLAGGLYNEQFF

size: -
V: TRBV5-6
J: TRBJ2-3
D: -
DNA: TGTGCCAGCAGCCAGAGCGCAGATACGCAGTATTTT
CDR3: CASSQSADTQYF

size: -
V: TRBV7-9
J: TRBJ2-3
D: -
DNA: TGTGCCAGCAGCGGGAGTTCTAGCACAGATACGCAGTATTTT
CDR3: CASSGSSSTDTQYF

size: -
V: TRBV4-2
J: TRBJ1-1
D: -
DNA: TGTGCCAGCACCCTGGGGGGGAACACTGAAGCTTTCTTT
CDR3: CASTLGGNTEAFF

size: -
V: TRBV29-1
J: TRBJ1-2
D: -
DNA: TGCAGCGTGCCACAGGGCCCGGGTGGCTACACCTTC
CDR3: CSVPQGPGGYTF

size: -
V: TRBV27
J: TRBJ2-5
D: -
DNA: TGTGCCAGCAGTTCTATAGGGGGGGGAGAGACCCAGTACTTC
CDR3: CASSSIGGGETQYF

size: -
V: TRBV19
J: TRBJ2-7
D: -
DNA: TGTGCCAGTAGGTTGAGATCGGGATCCTACGAGCAGTACTTC
CDR3: CASRLRSGSYEQYF

size: -
V: TRBV6-2/TRBV6-3
J: TRBJ2-3
D: TRBD2
DNA: TGTGCCAGCAGTCCCCCGAGGACTAGCGGGAGACAGCAGGCCCGAGATACGCAGTATTTT
CDR3: CASSPPRTSGRQQARDTQYF

size: -
V: TRBV10-3
J: TRBJ1-4
D: TRBD1
DNA: TGTGCCATCAGTGGAAACAGGGGCGAGGGCGAAAAACTGTTTTTT
CDR3: CAISGNRGEGEKLFF

size: -
V: TRBV6-5
J: TRBJ1-1
D: TRBD1
DNA: TGTGCCAGCAGAAGACAGGGATCGAACACTGAAGCTTTCTTT
CDR3: CASRRQGSNTEAFF

size: once
V: TRBV6-5
J: TRBJ1-2
D: -
DNA: TGTGCCAGCTGTAATTTAGGGGACTATGGCTACACCTTC
CDR3: CASCNLGDYGYTF

size: once
V: TRBV18
J: TRBJ2-7
D: TRBD2
DNA: TGTGCCAGCTCACCACCGGCGGGGGGAGCCTACGAGCAGTACTTC
CDR3: CASSPPAGGAYEQYF

size: -
V: TRBV28
J: TRBJ2-7
D: TRBD1
DNA: TGTGCCAGCAGGTTCGACAGGGATTCTTCCTACGAGCAGTACTTC
CDR3: CASRFDRDSSYEQYF

size: -
V: TRBV6-5
J: TRBJ2-7
D: -
DNA: TGTGCCAGCGAGGGATCCTACGAGCAGTACTTC
CDR3: CASEGSYEQYF

size: -
V: TRBV5-4
J: TRBJ2-6
D: -
DNA: TGTGCCAGCAGCTTAGACAGGCCTGGGGCCAACGTCCTGACTTTC
CDR3: CASSLDRPGANVLTF

size: -
V: TRBV7-9
J: TRBJ1-2
D: TRBD1
DNA: TGTGCCAGCAGCGAACTATCCAAAGGACAGGATGTGAACGGCTACACCTTC
CDR3: CASSELSKGQDVNGYTF

size: -
V: TRBV4-3
J: TRBJ2-1
D: -
DNA: TGCGCCAGCAGCCAAGATTTTGGCGGAACCTACAATGAGCAGTTCTTC
CDR3: CASSQDFGGTYNEQFF

size: -
V: TRBV19
J: TRBJ1-2
D: -
DNA: TGTGCCAGTAGTCCCCGAAACGGACATCGTTCGGGCTACACCTTC
CDR3: CASSPRNGHRSGYTF

size: -
V: TRBV15
J: TRBJ2-1
D: TRBD2
DNA: TGTGCCACCAGCAGAGATACTGGCGGACCAGCGGGAAGTGAGCAGTTCTTC
CDR3: CATSRDTGGPAGSEQFF

size: -
V: TRBV7-9
J: TRBJ1-2
D: -
DNA: TGTGCCAGCAGCTCCGTCTATGGCTACACCTTC
CDR3: CASSSVYGYTF

size: -
V: TRBV24-1
J: TRBJ2-1
D: TRBD2
DNA: TGTGCCACCAGTGATTTTTCTAGCGGAGGGGCGGTGCGTAATGAGCAGTTCTTC
CDR3: CATSDFSSGGAVRNEQFF

size: -
V: TRBV5-1
J: TRBJ1-3
D: TRBD1
DNA: TGCGCCAGCAGCTTGGCCGGGACAGGGCAAGTATCTGGAAACACCATATATTTT
CDR3: CASSLAGTGQVSGNTIYF

size: -
V: TRBV2
J: TRBJ2-1
D: TRBD2
DNA: TGTGCCAGCAGTGATCGGGGGGAACATGAGCAGTTCTTC
CDR3: CASSDRGEHEQFF

size: -
V: TRBV27
J: TRBJ2-7
D: TRBD2
DNA: TGTGCCAGCAGTTTGAGCGGGAGACTCGACTACGAGCAGTACTTC
CDR3: CASSLSGRLDYEQYF

size: -
V: TRBV5-4
J: TRBJ2-7
D: TRBD1
DNA: TGTGCCAGCAGCTTGGTTGGGGGACAGGGCTACGAGCAGTACTTC
CDR3: CASSLVGGQGYEQYF

size: once
V: TRBV4-2
J: TRBJ2-2
D: -
DNA: TGTGCCAGCAGCCAAGCGTTTACCCAAGGCCGGGGCGGGGAGCTGTTTTTT
CDR3: CASSQAFTQGRGGELFF

size: -
V: TRBV14
J: TRBJ2-3
D: TRBD2
DNA: TGTGCCAGCAGCCAGGGACTAGCGTATAGCACAGATACGCAGTATTTT
CDR3: CASSQGLAYSTDTQYF

size: -
V: TRBV27
J: TRBJ1-5
D: -
DNA: TGTGCCAGCCGGCCCGGAGGGGGGGCGCTTAGCAATCAGCCCCAGCATTTT
CDR3: CASRPGGGALSNQPQHF

size: once
V: TRBV6-5
J: TRBJ1-1
D: -
DNA: TGTGCCAGCATGGCGGGCGCTGGGAACACTGAAGCTTTCTTT
CDR3: CASMAGAGNTEAFF

size: -
V: TRBV27
J: TRBJ1-4
D: -
DNA: TGTGCCAGCACCACGTTTCGGGGGGGCCAGAGTGAAAAACTGTTTTTT
CDR3: CASTTFRGGQSEKLFF

size: -
V: TRBV1
J: TRBJ2-7
D: -
DNA: TGCACCAGCAGTCCGCGGCCTGTCTCCTACGAGCAGTACTTC
CDR3: CTSSPRPVSYEQYF

size: -
V: TRBV7-9
J: TRBJ2-7
D: TRBD2
DNA: TGTGCCAGCAGCACGGGACTAGCGGGAGGGGGACCCTCCTACGAGCAGTACTTC
CDR3: CASSTGLAGGGPSYEQYF

size: -
V: TRBV5-1
J: TRBJ2-7
D: -
DNA: TGCGCCAGTCAGACAGGGACTTTATCCTACGAGCAGTACTTC
CDR3: CASQTGTLSYEQYF

size: -
V: TRBV19
J: TRBJ1-4
D: TRBD1
DNA: TGTGCCAGTAGTCAAGACAGGGGAGGTAGTGAAAAACTGTTTTTT
CDR3: CASSQDRGGSEKLFF